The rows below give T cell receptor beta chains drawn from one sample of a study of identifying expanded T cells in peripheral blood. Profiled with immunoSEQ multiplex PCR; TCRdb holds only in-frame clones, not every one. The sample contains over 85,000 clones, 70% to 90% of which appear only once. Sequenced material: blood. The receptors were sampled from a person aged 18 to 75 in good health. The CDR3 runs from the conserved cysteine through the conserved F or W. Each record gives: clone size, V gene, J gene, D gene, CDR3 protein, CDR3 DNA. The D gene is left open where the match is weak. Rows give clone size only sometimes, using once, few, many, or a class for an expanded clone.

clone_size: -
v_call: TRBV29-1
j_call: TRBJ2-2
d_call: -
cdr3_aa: CSVELALSVRTGELFF
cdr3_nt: TGCAGCGTAGAACTAGCTTTATCGGTTCGCACCGGGGAGCTGTTTTTT

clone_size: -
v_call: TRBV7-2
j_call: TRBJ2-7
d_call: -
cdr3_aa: CASGRGRSLPSGSSYEQYF
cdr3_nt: TGTGCCAGCGGTCGGGGCAGGTCCTTACCATCAGGTAGCTCCTACGAGCAGTACTTC

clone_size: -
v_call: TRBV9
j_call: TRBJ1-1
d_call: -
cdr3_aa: CASSVEPTMNTEAFF
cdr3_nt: TGTGCCAGCAGCGTAGAACCGACTATGAACACTGAAGCTTTCTTT

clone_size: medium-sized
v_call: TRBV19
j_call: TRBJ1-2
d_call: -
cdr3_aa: CASSINPLLYGYTF
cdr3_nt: TGTGCCAGTAGTATAAATCCCCTCCTCTATGGCTACACCTTC

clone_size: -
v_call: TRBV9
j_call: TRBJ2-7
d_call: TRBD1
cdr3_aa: CASSVATGTVYEQYF
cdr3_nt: TGTGCCAGCAGCGTAGCTACAGGGACAGTATACGAGCAGTACTTC

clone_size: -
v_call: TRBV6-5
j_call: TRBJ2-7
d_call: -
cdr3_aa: CASSYARVSEYEQYF
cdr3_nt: TGTGCCAGCAGTTACGCCAGGGTTTCGGAGTACGAGCAGTACTTC

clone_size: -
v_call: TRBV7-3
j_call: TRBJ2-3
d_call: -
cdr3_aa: CASSRSRTDTQYF
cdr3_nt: TGTGCCAGCAGTCGATCCAGGACAGATACGCAGTATTTT

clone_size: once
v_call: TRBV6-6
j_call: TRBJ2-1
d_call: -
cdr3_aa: CASSHRGYPSYNEQFF
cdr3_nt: TGTGCCAGCAGTCACCGAGGATACCCCTCCTACAATGAGCAGTTCTTC

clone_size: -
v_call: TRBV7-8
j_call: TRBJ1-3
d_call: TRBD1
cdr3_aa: CASSPHPRQGKRNTIYF
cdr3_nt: TGTGCCAGCAGCCCTCACCCTCGACAGGGAAAACGAAACACCATATATTTT

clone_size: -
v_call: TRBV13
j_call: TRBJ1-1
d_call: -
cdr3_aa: CASSDGGGVNEAFF
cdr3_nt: TGTGCCAGCAGCGACGGAGGGGGGGTTAATGAAGCTTTCTTT

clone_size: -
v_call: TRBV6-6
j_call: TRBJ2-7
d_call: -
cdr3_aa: CASSPFGGTYEQYF
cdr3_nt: TGTGCCAGCAGCCCTTTCGGGGGTACCTACGAGCAGTACTTC

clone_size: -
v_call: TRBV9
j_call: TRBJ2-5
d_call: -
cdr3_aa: CASSAQGWLQETQYF
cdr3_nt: TGTGCCAGCAGCGCGCAGGGATGGTTACAAGAGACCCAGTACTTC

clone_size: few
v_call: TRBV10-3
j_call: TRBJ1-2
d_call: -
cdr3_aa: CAISDEAGEVYGYTF
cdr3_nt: TGTGCCATCAGTGACGAGGCTGGGGAAGTCTATGGCTACACCTTC

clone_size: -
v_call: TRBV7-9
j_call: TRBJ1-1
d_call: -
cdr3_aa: CASSFWGGEAFF
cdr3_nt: TGTGCCAGCAGCTTTTGGGGTGGTGAAGCTTTCTTT

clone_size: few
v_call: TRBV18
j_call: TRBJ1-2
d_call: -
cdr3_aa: CASSPGGRGTSTSGYTF
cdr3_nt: TGTGCCAGCTCACCAGGGGGAAGGGGAACCAGTACGTCTGGCTACACCTTC

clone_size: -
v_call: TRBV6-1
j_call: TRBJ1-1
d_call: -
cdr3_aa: CASPGTANTEAFF
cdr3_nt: TGTGCCAGCCCCGGGACGGCGAACACTGAAGCTTTCTTT